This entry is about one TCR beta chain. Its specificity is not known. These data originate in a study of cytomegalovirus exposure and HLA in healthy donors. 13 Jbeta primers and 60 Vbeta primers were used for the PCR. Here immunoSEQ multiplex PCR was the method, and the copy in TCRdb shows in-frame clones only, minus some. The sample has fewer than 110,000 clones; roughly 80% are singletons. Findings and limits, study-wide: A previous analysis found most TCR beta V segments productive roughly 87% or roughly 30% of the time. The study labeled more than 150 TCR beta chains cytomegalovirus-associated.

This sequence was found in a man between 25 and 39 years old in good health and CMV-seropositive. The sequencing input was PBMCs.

The CDR3 DNA reads TGCAGCGTTGAAGATGGGTCAGGGCTGGTTGGCTATGGCTACACCTTC. It specifies CSVEDGSGLVGYGYTF. The genes are TRBV29-1 and TRBJ1-2; D is possibly TRBD1 (5 bases). Germline assignment: CDR1 SQVTM and CDR2 ANQGSEA. Trimming took 0 bases from V and 4 from J, leaving 18 bases between them. CDR3 size: 16 residues.